This record covers a single T cell receptor beta chain. This sample is drawn from a study of cytomegalovirus exposure and HLA in healthy donors. Both 60 Vbeta primers and 13 Jbeta primers went into the PCR. Method: immunoSEQ multiplex PCR; TCRdb's copy keeps in-frame clones and lacks some. This sample has 150,000 to 200,000 clones, with about four fifths found just once. Trimming stripped 2 bases from V and 4 bases from J, with 6 bases between. The CDR3 sequence is 13 residues long. Germline V CDR1 and CDR2: MNHNS, SASEGT. The chain couples TRBV6-1 to TRBJ1-5; no definite D call. The sequence was obtained from a woman in her 30s in good health and CMV-seropositive. Source material: PBMCs. DNA for the CDR3: TGTGCCAGCAGTGAAAGAGGGAATCAGCCCCAGCATTTT. It is translated as CASSERGNQPQHF.